One and the same sample provided the 10 T cell receptor beta chains below, sequenced in a study of blood T cell repertoires in COVID-19. Using immunoSEQ multiplex PCR, the repertoire was profiled, and TCRdb retains in-frame clones only, with some absent. The table has approximately 150,000 clones, approximately 89% seen once. Sequencing was carried out using peripheral blood. Every receptor here comes from a human donor in a cohort sampled during active COVID-19.

The V call is TRBV7-2, the J call TRBJ1-1; tentative D call: TRBD1 (5 bases). The germline V gene encodes CDR1 SGHTA and CDR2 FQGNSA. This CDR3 region has 15 residues. Trimming removed 1 base at V and 1 base at J, with 10 bases between. The CDR3 region is CASSLGGGTNTEAFF. Written as DNA, the CDR3 is TGTGCCAGCAGCTTAGGGGGGGGGACGAACACTGAAGCTTTCTTT.

V and J are TRBV30 and TRBJ1-1; D might be TRBD1 (5 bases). Trimming cost V 0 bases and J 5 bases, with 19 bases left between them. The CDR3 runs to 16 residues. The germline V gene has CDR1 GTSNPN and CDR2 SVGIG (reference sequence). The CDR3 region is CAWSVPRAGRGTEAFF. The CDR3 region has the DNA TGTGCCTGGAGTGTACCTCGGGCAGGGCGCGGAACTGAAGCTTTCTTT.

This clone was observed a handful of times. The chain has TRBV3-1 (or the pseudogene TRBV3-2) and TRBJ2-1; TRBD2 matches at 12 bases. The CDR3 is 21 residues long. Germline V gene sequence: CDR1 LGHDT, CDR2 YNNKEL (reference sequence). The J segment lost 2 bases and the V segment lost 0 bases, leaving 14 bases of the junction unmatched. The CDR3, as DNA: TGTGCCAGCAGCCAAGATAGGTGCCTAGCGGGGGGGCCGGTTACCTACAATGAGCAGTTCTTC. It codes for CASSQDRCLAGGPVTYNEQFF.

Here the CDR3 DNA reads TGTGCCAGCAGCCAAGAAGCGGGGGGGCCATACAATGAGCAGTTCTTC. Translation: CASSQEAGGPYNEQFF. V is TRBV3-1 (or the pseudogene TRBV3-2) and J is TRBJ2-1, with 10 bases fitting TRBD2. Germline V gene sequence: CDR1 LGHDT, CDR2 YNNKEL (reference sequence). V was clipped by 0 bases and J by 4 bases; unmatched bases: 3. This CDR3 comprises 16 residues.

This clone occurred once. The chain carries TRBV5-1 and TRBJ2-1; 8 positions agree with TRBD2. CDR3 length: 15 amino acids. CDR1 is SGHRS, CDR2 YFSETQ, per germline. Trimming took 4 bases from V and 5 from J; bases not matched to a gene: 8. The DNA of the CDR3 is TGCGCCAGCAGCCCGCTGGCGGGGGGTGACAATGAGCAGTTCTTC. As protein: CASSPLAGGDNEQFF.

This rearrangement joins TRBV7-6 to TRBJ2-1; 9 bases agree with TRBD1. After removal of 5 bases from V and 5 bases from J, the junction contained 10 bases not matched to a gene. The CDR3 totals 16 residues. Germline V lookup: CDR1 SGHVS, CDR2 FNYEAQ. CDR3 region: CASSKRTGEGDNEQFF. The CDR3 DNA reads TGTGCCAGCAGCAAAAGGACAGGGGAGGGGGACAATGAGCAGTTCTTC. Filled out from reference TRBV7-6 and TRBJ2-1, the complete variable domain reads GAGVSQSPRYKVTKRGQDVALRCDPISGHVSLYWYRQALGQGPEFLTYFNYEAQQDKSGLPNDRFSAERPEGSISTLTIQRTEQRDSAMYRCASSKRTGEGDNEQFFGPGTRLTVL.

The chain couples TRBV6-1 to TRBJ2-7, with D possibly being TRBD1 (5 bases). This CDR3 has 16 amino acids. V dropped 3 bases and J dropped 0 bases, with 15 bases sitting between them. In germline, CDR1 is MNHNS, CDR2 SASEGT. CDR3 residues: CASSEQVRASSYEQYF. As DNA, the CDR3 is TGTGCCAGCAGTGAGCAGGTCAGGGCTAGCTCCTACGAGCAGTACTTC.

The chain links TRBV11-2 to TRBJ1-1; 7 bases line up with TRBD1. The CDR3 length is 16 residues. Germline-derived CDR1 and CDR2 are SGHAT and FQNNGV. The J segment lost 1 base and the V segment lost 1 base, leaving 6 bases of the junction unmatched. The CDR3 is CASSLGRGRGNTEAFF. For the CDR3, the DNA is TGTGCCAGCAGCTTAGGGAGGGGGCGAGGGAACACTGAAGCTTTCTTT. Looking up the rest from reference TRBV11-2 and TRBJ1-1 gives the full variable domain: EAGVAQSPRYKIIEKRQSVAFWCNPISGHATLYWYQQILGQGPKLLIQFQNNGVVDDSQLPKDRFSAERLKGVDSTLKIQPAKLEDSAVYLCASSLGRGRGNTEAFFGQGTRLTVV.

V is TRBV19 and J is TRBJ1-5, with D unclear. The CDR3 has 13 amino acids. Germline lookup yields CDR1 LNHDA and CDR2 SQIVND (reference sequence). V lost 7 bases to trimming and J lost 6 bases, with 13 bases between them. CDR3: CASNAARGQPQHF. In DNA, the CDR3 is TGTGCCAGTAATGCAGCACGGGGTCAGCCCCAGCATTTT. The full variable domain, with the rest looked up from reference TRBV19 and TRBJ1-5, is DGGITQSPKYLFRKEGQNVTLSCEQNLNHDAMYWYRQDPGQGLRLIYYSQIVNDFQKGDIAEGYSVSREKKESFPLTVTSAQKNPTAFYLCASNAARGQPQHFGDGTRLSIL.

The CDR3 DNA is TGTGCCAGCAGTTACTCCAGGACAGATGAAAAACTGTTTTTT. Encoded protein: CASSYSRTDEKLFF. This sequence joins TRBV6-5 and TRBJ1-4; TRBD1 is a possible D gene (6 bases). The germline gives CDR1 MNHEY, CDR2 SVGAGI. The CDR3 spans 14 residues. Deletions cut 0 bases from V and 6 bases from J, with 8 bases between.